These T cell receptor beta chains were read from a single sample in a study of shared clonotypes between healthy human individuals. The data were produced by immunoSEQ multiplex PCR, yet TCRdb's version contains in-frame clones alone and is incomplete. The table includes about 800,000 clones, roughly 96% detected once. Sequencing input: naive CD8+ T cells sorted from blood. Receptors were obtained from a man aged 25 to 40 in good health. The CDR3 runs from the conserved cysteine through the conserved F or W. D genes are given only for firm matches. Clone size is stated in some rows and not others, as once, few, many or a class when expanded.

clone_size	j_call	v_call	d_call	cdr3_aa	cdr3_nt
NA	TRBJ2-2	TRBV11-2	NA	CASSFVRGTNTGELFF	TGTGCCAGCAGCTTCGTGCGGGGCACGAACACCGGGGAGCTGTTTTTT
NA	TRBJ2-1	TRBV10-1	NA	CASSGRRDGHNEQFF	TGCGCCAGCAGTGGAAGGAGGGATGGGCACAATGAGCAGTTCTTC
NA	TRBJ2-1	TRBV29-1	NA	CSVAGRGEQFF	TGCAGCGTTGCAGGACGTGGGGAGCAGTTCTTC
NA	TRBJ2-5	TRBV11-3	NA	CASSPASVETQYF	TGTGCCAGCAGCCCCGCCAGTGTTGAGACCCAGTACTTC
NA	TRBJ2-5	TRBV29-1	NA	CSVEVTAPGGTQYF	TGCAGCGTTGAAGTCACAGCGCCTGGCGGGACCCAGTACTTC
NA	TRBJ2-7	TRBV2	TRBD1	CASSEGLGTGSYEQYF	TGTGCCAGCAGTGAAGGGTTGGGGACAGGGTCCTACGAGCAGTACTTC
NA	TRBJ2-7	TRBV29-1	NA	CSAGWDGKSEQYF	TGCAGCGCCGGATGGGACGGAAAAAGCGAGCAGTACTTC
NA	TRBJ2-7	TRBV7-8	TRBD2	CASGFRTSGIDEQYF	TGTGCCAGCGGATTCCGGACTAGCGGGATCGATGAGCAGTACTTC
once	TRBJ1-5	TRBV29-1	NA	CSVRSGGNQPQHF	TGCAGCGTCAGATCCGGGGGGAATCAGCCCCAGCATTTT
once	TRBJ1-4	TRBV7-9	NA	CASSLPATNEKLFF	TGTGCCAGCAGCTTACCAGCAACTAATGAAAAACTGTTTTTT
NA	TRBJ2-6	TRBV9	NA	CASSLPWGANVLTF	TGTGCCAGCAGCCTACCCTGGGGGGCCAACGTCCTGACTTTC
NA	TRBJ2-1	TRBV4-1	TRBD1	CASSQRGSRGGQGKVF	TGCGCCAGCAGCCAAAGAGGGAGTAGAGGGGGACAGGGGAAAGTCTTC
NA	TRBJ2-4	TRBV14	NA	CASEFCVYIQYF	TGTGCCAGCGAGTTCTGTGTGTACATTCAGTACTTC
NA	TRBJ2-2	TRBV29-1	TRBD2	CSVGGLAGVTGELFF	TGCAGCGTTGGTGGACTAGCGGGAGTAACCGGGGAGCTGTTTTTT
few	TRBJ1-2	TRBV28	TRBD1	CASSLIVLDGQAVGGLYGYTF	TGTGCCAGCAGTTTAATTGTCCTGGACGGACAGGCAGTTGGAGGGCTCTATGGCTACACCTTC
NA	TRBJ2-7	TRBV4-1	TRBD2	CASSLRLAGTAYEQYF	TGCGCCAGCAGCCTTAGACTAGCGGGAACCGCCTACGAGCAGTACTTC
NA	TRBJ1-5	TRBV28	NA	CASSSVTGVSAQHF	TGTGCCAGCAGTTCTGTCACCGGAGTCTCGGCCCAGCATTTT
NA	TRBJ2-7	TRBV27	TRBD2	CATHRGGVGEQYF	TGTGCCACCCACCGGGGAGGGGTTGGTGAGCAGTACTTC
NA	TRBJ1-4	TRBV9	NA	CASGTREKLFF	TGTGCCAGCGGGACACGGGAAAAACTGTTTTTT
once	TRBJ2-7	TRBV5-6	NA	CASSFAGRPYEQYF	TGTGCCAGCAGCTTTGCAGGGCGTCCCTACGAGCAGTACTTC
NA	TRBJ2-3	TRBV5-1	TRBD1	CASSWTGGITDTQYF	TGCGCCAGCAGCTGGACAGGGGGCATTACAGATACGCAGTATTTT
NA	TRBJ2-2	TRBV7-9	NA	CASSLPGTGELFF	TGTGCCAGCAGCTTACCAGGGACCGGGGAGCTGTTTTTT
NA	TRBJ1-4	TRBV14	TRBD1	CASSPLGQQASEKLFF	TGTGCCAGCAGCCCCTTGGGACAGCAGGCATCCGAAAAACTGTTTTTT
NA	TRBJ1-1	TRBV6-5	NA	CASSPQGYVTEAFF	TGTGCCAGCAGCCCACAGGGATATGTAACTGAAGCTTTCTTT
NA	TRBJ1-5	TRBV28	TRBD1	CASSPIGTGSNQPQHF	TGTGCCAGCAGTCCGATTGGGACAGGGAGCAATCAGCCCCAGCATTTT
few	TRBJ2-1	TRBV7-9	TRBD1	CASSSGQANEQFF	TGTGCCAGCAGCTCGGGACAGGCCAATGAGCAGTTCTTC
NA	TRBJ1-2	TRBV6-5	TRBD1	CASSSGTVYGYTF	TGTGCCAGCAGTTCCGGGACAGTCTATGGCTACACCTTC
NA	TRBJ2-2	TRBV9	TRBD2	CASTSGRTGELFF	TGTGCCAGCACTAGCGGGAGGACCGGGGAGCTGTTTTTT
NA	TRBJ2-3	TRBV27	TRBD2	CASSARLAGSTDTQYF	TGTGCCAGCAGTGCCCGACTAGCGGGGAGTACAGATACGCAGTATTTT
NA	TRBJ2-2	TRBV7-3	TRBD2	CASTLTLGLAGASSGELFF	TGTGCCAGCACGCTCACCCTAGGACTAGCGGGAGCTTCGAGCGGGGAGCTGTTTTTT
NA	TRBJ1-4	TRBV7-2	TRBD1	CASSFEGQGIEKLFF	TGTGCCAGCAGCTTCGAAGGACAGGGTATTGAAAAACTGTTTTTT
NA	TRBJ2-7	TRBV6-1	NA	CASTPLQGYEQYF	TGTGCCAGCACCCCGCTACAGGGTTACGAGCAGTACTTC
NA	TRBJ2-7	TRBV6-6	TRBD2	CASSPSGRSYEQYF	TGTGCCAGCAGTCCTAGCGGGAGGTCGTACGAGCAGTACTTC
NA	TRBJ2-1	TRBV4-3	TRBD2	CASSQGLAGAYNEQFF	TGCGCCAGCAGCCAAGGACTAGCGGGAGCCTACAATGAGCAGTTCTTC
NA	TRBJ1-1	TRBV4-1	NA	CASSPRSNTEAFF	TGCGCCAGCAGCCCGCGCAGTAACACTGAAGCTTTCTTT
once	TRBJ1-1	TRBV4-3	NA	CASSQDWMNTEAFF	TGCGCCAGCAGCCAAGATTGGATGAACACTGAAGCTTTCTTT
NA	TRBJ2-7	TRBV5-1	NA	CASSLATGREQYF	TGCGCCAGCAGCTTGGCCACAGGGCGGGAGCAGTACTTC
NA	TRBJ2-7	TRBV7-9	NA	CASSPSGLTYEQYF	TGTGCCAGCAGCCCCTCGGGACTTACGTACGAGCAGTACTTC
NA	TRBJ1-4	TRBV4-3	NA	CASSQGGTNEKLFF	TGCGCCAGCAGCCAAGGGGGCACTAATGAAAAACTGTTTTTT
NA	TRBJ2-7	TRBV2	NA	CASSNTAYEQYF	TGTGCCAGCAGTAACACTGCCTACGAGCAGTACTTC
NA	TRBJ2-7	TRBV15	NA	CATSGDSYEQYF	TGTGCCACCAGCGGTGATTCCTACGAGCAGTACTTC
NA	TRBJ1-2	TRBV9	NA	CASGVSLKYGYTF	TGTGCCAGCGGGGTTTCTCTGAAATATGGCTACACCTTC
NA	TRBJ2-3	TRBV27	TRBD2	CASSIGTTDTQYF	TGTGCCAGCAGTATCGGGACTACGGATACGCAGTATTTT
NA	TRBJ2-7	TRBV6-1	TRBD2	CASSEKSSSGSYEQYF	TGTGCCAGCAGTGAAAAAAGTTCTAGCGGGTCCTACGAGCAGTACTTC
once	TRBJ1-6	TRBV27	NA	CASSPSPQGTPLHF	TGTGCCAGCAGTCCAAGCCCACAGGGAACACCCCTCCACTTT
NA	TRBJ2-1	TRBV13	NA	CASSSGTGLGNEQFF	TGTGCCAGCAGCTCCGGGACCGGGTTGGGCAATGAGCAGTTCTTC
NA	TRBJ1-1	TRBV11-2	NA	CASSLRAGGGTNTEAFF	TGTGCCAGCAGCCTCCGTGCGGGAGGGGGGACGAACACTGAAGCTTTCTTT
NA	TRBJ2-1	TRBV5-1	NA	CASSLGGLGSSYNEQFF	TGCGCCAGCAGCTTGGGGGGGCTCGGTAGCTCCTACAATGAGCAGTTCTTC
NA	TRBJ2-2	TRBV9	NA	CASSPGNTGELFF	TGTGCCAGCAGCCCCGGGAACACCGGGGAGCTGTTTTTT
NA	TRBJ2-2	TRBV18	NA	CASSPASNTGELFF	TGTGCCAGCTCACCCGCTTCTAACACCGGGGAGCTGTTTTTT
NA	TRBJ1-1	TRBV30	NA	CAWNQGMNTEAFF	TGTGCCTGGAACCAGGGAATGAACACTGAAGCTTTCTTT
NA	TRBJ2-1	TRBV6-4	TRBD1	CASSDYPTDRDRYNEQFF	TGTGCCAGCAGTGACTATCCGACCGACAGGGATCGCTACAATGAGCAGTTCTTC